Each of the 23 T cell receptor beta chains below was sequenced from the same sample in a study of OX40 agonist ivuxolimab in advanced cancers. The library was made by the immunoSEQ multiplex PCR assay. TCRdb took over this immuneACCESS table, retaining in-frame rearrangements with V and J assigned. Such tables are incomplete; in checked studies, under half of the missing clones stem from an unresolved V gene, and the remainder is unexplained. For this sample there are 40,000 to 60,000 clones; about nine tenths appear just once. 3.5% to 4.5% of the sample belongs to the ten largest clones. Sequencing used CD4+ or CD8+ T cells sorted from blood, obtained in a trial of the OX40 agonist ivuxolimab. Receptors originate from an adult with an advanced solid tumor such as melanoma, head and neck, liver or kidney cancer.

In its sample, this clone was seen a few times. The CDR3 DNA reads as TGTGCCAGCAGCGTAGCTTTAGGTAACGAGCAGTACTTC. Encoded protein: CASSVALGNEQYF. The rearrangement uses TRBV9 and TRBJ2-7, with D uncertain. Germline-derived CDR1 and CDR2 are SGDLS and YYNGEE. This CDR3 is 13 amino acids long. V was cut by 0 bases and J by 5 bases, with 9 bases left in between.

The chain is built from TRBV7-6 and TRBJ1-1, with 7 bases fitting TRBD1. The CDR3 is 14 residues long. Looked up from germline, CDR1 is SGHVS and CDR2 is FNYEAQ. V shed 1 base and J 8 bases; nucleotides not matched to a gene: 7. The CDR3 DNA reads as TGTGCCAGCAGCTTAGGCCCCCGGACAGGCGAAGCTTTCTTT. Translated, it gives CASSLGPRTGEAFF. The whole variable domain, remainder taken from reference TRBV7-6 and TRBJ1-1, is GAGVSQSPRYKVTKRGQDVALRCDPISGHVSLYWYRQALGQGPEFLTYFNYEAQQDKSGLPNDRFSAERPEGSISTLTIQRTEQRDSAMYRCASSLGPRTGEAFFGQGTRLTVV.

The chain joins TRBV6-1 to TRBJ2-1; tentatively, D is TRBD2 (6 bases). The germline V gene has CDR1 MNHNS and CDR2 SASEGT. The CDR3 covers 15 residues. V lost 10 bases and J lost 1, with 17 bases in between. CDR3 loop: CATKSLAVSYNEQFF. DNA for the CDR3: TGTGCCACCAAGTCCTTAGCGGTGTCCTACAATGAGCAGTTCTTC.

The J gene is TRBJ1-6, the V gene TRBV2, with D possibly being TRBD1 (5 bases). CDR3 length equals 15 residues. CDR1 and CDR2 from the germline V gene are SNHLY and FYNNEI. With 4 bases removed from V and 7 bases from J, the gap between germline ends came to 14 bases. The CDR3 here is CASSGQGVGNSPLHF. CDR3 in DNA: TGTGCCAGCAGTGGGCAGGGAGTCGGGAATTCACCCCTCCACTTT.

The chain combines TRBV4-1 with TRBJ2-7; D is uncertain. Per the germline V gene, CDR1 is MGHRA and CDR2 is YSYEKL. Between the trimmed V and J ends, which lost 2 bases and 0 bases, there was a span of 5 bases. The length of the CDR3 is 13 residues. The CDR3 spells CASSQPGSYEQYF. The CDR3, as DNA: TGCGCCAGCAGCCAACCTGGCTCCTACGAGCAGTACTTC.

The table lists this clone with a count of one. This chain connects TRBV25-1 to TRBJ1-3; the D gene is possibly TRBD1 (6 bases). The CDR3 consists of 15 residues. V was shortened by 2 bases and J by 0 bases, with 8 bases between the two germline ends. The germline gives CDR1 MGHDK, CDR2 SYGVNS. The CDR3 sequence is CASSEDRHSGNTIYF. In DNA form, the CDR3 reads TGTGCCAGCAGTGAAGACAGGCACTCTGGAAACACCATATATTTT. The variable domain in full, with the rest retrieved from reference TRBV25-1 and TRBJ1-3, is EADIYQTPRYLVIGTGKKITLECSQTMGHDKMYWYQQDPGMELHLIHYSYGVNSTEKGDLSSESTVSRIRTEHFPLTLESARPSHTSQYLCASSEDRHSGNTIYFGEGSWLTVV.

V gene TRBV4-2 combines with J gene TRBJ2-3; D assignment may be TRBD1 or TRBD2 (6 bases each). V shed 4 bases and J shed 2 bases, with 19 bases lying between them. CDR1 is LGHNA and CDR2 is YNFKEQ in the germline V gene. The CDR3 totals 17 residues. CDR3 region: CASSPQPSGGHTDTQYF. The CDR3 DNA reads TGTGCCAGCAGCCCCCAGCCGTCCGGGGGACACACAGATACGCAGTATTTT.

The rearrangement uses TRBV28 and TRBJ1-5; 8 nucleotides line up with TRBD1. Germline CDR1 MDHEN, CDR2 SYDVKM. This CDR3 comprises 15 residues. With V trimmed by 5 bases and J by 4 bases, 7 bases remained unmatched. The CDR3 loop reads CASSDEGQVNQPQHF. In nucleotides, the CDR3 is TGTGCCAGCAGTGATGAGGGACAGGTAAATCAGCCCCAGCATTTT.

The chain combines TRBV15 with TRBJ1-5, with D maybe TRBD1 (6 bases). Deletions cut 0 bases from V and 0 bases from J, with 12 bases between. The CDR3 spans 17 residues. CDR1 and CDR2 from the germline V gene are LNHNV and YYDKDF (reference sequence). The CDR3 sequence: CATSRDYRADSNQPQHF. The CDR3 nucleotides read TGTGCCACCAGCAGAGATTACAGGGCAGATAGCAATCAGCCCCAGCATTTT.

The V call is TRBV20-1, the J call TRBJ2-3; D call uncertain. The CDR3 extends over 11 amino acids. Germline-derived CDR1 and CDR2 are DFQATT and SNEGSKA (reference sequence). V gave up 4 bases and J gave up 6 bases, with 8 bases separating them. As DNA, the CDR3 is TGCAGTGCTACCCTTCACGATACGCAGTATTTT. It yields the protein CSATLHDTQYF.

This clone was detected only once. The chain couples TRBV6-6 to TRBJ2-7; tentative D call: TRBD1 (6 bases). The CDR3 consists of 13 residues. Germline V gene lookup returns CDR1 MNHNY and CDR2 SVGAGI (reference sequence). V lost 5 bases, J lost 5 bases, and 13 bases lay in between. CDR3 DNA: TGTGCCAGCAGTCACTATCAGGGGCACGAGCAGTACTTC. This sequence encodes CASSHYQGHEQYF.

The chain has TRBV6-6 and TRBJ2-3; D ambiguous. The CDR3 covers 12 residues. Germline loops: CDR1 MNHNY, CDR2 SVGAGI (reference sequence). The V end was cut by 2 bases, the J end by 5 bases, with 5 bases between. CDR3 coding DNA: TGTGCCAGCAGTTACAACCAAGATACGCAGTATTTT. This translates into CASSYNQDTQYF.

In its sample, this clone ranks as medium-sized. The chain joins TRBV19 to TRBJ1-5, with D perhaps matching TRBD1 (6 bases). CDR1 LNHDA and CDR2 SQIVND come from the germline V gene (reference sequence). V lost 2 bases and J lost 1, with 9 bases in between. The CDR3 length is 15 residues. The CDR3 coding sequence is TGTGCCAGTAGTATACAGGGGACGAGCAATCAGCCCCAGCATTTT. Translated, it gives CASSIQGTSNQPQHF.

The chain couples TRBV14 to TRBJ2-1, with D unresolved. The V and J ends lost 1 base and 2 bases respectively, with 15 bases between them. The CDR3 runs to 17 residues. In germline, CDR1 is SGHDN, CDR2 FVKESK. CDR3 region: CASSQGGKGKAYNEQFF. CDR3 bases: TGTGCCAGCAGCCAAGGCGGAAAAGGGAAGGCCTACAATGAGCAGTTCTTC.

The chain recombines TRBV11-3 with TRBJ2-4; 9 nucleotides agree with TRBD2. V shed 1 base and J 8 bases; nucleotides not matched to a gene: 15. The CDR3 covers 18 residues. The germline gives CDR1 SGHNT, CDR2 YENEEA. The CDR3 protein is CASSLGFGSSGDEDIQYF. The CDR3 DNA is TGTGCCAGCAGCTTAGGATTCGGGTCTAGCGGGGATGAGGACATTCAGTACTTC. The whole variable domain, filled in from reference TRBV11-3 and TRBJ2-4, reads EAGVVQSPRYKIIEKKQPVAFWCNPISGHNTLYWYLQNLGQGPELLIRYENEEAVDDSQLPKDRFSAERLKGVDSTLKIQPAELGDSAVYLCASSLGFGSSGDEDIQYFGAGTRLSVL.

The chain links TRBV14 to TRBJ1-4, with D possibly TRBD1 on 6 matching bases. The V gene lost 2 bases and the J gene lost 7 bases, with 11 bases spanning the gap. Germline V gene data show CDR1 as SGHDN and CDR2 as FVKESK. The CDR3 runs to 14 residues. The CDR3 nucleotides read TGTGCCAGCAGCCAATGGGGGGGCGGTGAAAAACTGTTTTTT. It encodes CASSQWGGGEKLFF.

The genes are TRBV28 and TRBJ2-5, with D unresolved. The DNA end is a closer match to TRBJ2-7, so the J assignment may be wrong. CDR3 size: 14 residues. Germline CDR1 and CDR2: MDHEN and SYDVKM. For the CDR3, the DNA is TGTGCCAGCAGCCTAATTCAGATGTCCTACGAGCAGTACTTC. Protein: CASSLIQMSYEQYF.

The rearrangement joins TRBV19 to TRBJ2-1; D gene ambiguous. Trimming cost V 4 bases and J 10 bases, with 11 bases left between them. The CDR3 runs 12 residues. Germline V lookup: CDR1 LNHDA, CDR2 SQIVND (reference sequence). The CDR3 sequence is CASSRGNGEQFF. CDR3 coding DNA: TGTGCCAGTAGTAGGGGAAACGGAGAGCAGTTCTTC. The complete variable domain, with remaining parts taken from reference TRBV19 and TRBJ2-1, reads DGGITQSPKYLFRKEGQNVTLSCEQNLNHDAMYWYRQDPGQGLRLIYYSQIVNDFQKGDIAEGYSVSREKKESFPLTVTSAQKNPTAFYLCASSRGNGEQFFGPGTRLTVL.

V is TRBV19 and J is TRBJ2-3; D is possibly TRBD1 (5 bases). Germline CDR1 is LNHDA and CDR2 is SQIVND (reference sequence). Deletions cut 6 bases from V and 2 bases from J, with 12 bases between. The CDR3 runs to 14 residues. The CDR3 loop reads CASRLQDPTDTQYF. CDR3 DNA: TGTGCCAGTAGATTACAGGATCCCACAGATACGCAGTATTTT. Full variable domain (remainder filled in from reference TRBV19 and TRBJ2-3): DGGITQSPKYLFRKEGQNVTLSCEQNLNHDAMYWYRQDPGQGLRLIYYSQIVNDFQKGDIAEGYSVSREKKESFPLTVTSAQKNPTAFYLCASRLQDPTDTQYFGPGTRLTVL.

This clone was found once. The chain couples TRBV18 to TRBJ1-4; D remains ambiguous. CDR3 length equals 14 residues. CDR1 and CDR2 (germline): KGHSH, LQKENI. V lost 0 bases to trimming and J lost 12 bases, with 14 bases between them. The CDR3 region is CASSPPSGIRELFF. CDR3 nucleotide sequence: TGTGCCAGCTCACCACCTTCCGGGATCCGCGAACTGTTTTTT. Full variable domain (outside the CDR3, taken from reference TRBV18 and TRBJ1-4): NAGVMQNPRHLVRRRGQEARLRCSPMKGHSHVYWYRQLPEEGLKFMVYLQKENIIDESGMPKERFSAEFPKEGPSILRIQQVVRGDSAAYFCASSPPSGIRELFFGSGTQLSVL.

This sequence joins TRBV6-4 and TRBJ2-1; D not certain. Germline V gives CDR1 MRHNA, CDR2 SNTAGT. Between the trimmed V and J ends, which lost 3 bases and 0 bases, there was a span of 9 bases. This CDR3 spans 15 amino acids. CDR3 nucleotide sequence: TGTGCCAGCAGTGATCAGCCAGTCTCCTACAATGAGCAGTTCTTC. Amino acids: CASSDQPVSYNEQFF.

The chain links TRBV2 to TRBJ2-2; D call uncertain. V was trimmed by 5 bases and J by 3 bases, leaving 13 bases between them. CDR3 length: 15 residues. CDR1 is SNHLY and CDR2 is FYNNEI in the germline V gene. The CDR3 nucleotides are TGTGCCAGCAGTCCACGATTCCTCGACACCGGGGAGCTGTTTTTT. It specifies CASSPRFLDTGELFF.

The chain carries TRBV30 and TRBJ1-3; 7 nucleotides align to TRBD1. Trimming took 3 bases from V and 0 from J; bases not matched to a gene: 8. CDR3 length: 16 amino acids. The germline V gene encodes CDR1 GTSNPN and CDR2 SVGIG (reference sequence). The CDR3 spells CAWSALPGGSGNTIYF. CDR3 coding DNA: TGTGCCTGGAGCGCCCTGCCAGGGGGCTCTGGAAACACCATATATTTT.